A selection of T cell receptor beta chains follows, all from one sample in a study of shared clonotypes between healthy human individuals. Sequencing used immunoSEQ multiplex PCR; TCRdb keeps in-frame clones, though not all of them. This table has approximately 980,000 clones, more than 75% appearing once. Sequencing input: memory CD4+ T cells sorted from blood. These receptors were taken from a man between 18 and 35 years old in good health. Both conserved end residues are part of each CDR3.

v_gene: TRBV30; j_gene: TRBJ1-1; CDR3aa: CAWTNQPGTEAFF
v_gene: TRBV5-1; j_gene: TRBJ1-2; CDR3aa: CASSLQGADGYTF
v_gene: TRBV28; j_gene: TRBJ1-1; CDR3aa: CASSSPGTDTEAFF
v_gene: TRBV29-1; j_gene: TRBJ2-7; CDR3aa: CSASGSYEQYF
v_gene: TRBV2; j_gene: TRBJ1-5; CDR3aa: CASSERDSSQPQHF
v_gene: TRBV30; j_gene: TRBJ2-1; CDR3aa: CAWSSGFAFVEQFF
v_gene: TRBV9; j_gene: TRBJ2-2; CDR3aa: CASSVSGSTGELFF
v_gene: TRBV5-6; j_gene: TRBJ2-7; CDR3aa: CASSTTSGRMQYF
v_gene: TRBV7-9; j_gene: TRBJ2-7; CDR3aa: CASKREVNSYEQYF
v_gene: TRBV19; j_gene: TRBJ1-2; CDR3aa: CASSRSSTTNYGYTF
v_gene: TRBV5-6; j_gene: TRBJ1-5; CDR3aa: CASSWGTDSNQPQHF
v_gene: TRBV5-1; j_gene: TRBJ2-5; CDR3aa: CASSGLGRGEPQYF
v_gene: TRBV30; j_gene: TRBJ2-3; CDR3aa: CAWRDPGRAAGETQYF
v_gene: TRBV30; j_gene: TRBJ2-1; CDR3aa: CAWKRGRSSYNEQFF
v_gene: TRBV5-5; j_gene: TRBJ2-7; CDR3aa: CASSWGLGTYEQYF
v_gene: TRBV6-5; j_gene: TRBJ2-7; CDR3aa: CASSPPRGLYEQYF
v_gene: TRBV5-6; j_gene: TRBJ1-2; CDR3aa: CASSLVGWDGYTF
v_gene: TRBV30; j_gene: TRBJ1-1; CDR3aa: CAWDLDEWEAFF
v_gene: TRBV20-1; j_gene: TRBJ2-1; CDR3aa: CSAFSGNEQFF
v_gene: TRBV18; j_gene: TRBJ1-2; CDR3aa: CASSRTGDRYGYTF
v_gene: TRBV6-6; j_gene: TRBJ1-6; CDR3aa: CASSYDGGSFNSPLHF
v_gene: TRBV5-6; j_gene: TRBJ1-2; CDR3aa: CASSLNRDYGYTF
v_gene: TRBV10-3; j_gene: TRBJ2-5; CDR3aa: CAIGGTQETQYF
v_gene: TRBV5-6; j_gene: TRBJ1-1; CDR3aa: CASLSAFPGLVPFF
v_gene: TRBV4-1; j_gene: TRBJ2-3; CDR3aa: CASSQGGLGASDTQYF
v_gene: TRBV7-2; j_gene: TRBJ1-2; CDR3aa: CTPGQGANYGYTF
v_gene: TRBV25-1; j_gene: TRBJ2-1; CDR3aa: CASSEVGSRAYNEQFF
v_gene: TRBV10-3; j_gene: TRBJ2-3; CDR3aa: CATTSGGAVGTDTQYF
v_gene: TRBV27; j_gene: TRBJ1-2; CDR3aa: CASSLSRASYGYTF
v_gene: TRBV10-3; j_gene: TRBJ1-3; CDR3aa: CATTPQISGNTIYF
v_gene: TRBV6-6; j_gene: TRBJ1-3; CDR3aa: CASSYLGQGNTIYF
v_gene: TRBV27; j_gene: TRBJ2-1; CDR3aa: CASSSPRGSSYNEQFF
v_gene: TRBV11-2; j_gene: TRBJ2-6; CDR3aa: CASSLGAGDNSGANVLTF
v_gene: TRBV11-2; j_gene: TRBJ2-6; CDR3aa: CASSLNSGIQGANVLTF
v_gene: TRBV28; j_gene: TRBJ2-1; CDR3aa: CASSYRDRSNEQFF
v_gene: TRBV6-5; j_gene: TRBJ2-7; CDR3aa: CASSPPGGPYEQYF
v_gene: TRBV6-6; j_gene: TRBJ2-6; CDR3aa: CASSSHYSGANVLTF
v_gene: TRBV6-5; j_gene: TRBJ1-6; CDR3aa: CASSRGGMGNSPLHF
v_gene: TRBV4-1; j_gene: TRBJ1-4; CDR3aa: CASSQGPSNEKLFF
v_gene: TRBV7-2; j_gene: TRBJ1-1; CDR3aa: CASSLMQSTEAFF
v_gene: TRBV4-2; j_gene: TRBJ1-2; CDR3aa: CASSQEGGTYTF
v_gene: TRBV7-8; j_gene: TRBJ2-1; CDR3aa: CASSFIQLSEQFF
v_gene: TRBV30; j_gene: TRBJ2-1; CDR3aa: CAWTWGLAPWEQFF
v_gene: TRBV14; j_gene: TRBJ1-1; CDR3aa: CASSQLDRMNTEAFF
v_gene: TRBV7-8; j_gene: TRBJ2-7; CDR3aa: CASSSGALYSYEQYF
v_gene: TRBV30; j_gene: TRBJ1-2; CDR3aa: CAWRRRAETVNYGYTF
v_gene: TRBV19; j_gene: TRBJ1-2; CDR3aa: CASSIDLDYGYTF